What follows are 17 T cell receptor beta chains derived from one specimen sequenced in a study of T cell repertoires in cytomegalovirus infection. Using its own MiXCR run on the reads, TCRdb lists one record per CDR3 protein. This table has more than 500,000 distinct CDR3 sequences, approximately 15% appearing once. Sequencing input: CD8+ T cells from PBMCs. These receptor sequences come from a human donor in good health (CMV status not recorded). Some clones in this sample may be carry-over from other donors' samples.

This clonotype showed up just a few times. The chain is built from TRBV10-3 and TRBJ1-5; weak D call: TRBD1 (6 bases). V shed 3 bases and J shed 2 bases, with 17 bases lying between them. The CDR3 length is 17 residues. Germline lookup yields CDR1 ENHRY and CDR2 SYGVKD. The CDR3 DNA sequence: TGTGCCATCAGTGATTCCACAAGCGGGGGCGGCAATCAGCCCCAGCATTTT. Its protein product is CAISDSTSGGGNQPQHF.

The chain couples TRBV5-6 to TRBJ1-6; D is unresolved. CDR3 length: 12 amino acids. From germline, CDR1 is SGHDT and CDR2 YYEEEE. The V and J ends lost 5 bases and 4 bases respectively, with 4 bases between them. The CDR3 sequence: CASRIYNSPLHF. CDR3 in DNA: TGTGCCAGCAGGATTTATAATTCACCCCTCCACTTT.

This clonotype has a handful of counts. The chain joins TRBV2 to TRBJ2-7, with a weak D call TRBD2 (5 bases). Germline V gives CDR1 SNHLY, CDR2 FYNNEI. Trimming removed 6 bases at V and 5 bases at J, with 14 bases between. This CDR3 spans 13 amino acids. CDR3 region: CASRGLGSNEQYF. The CDR3 bases are TGTGCCAGCAGAGGACTGGGATCAAACGAGCAGTACTTC.

Of note for this clonotype: The final CDR3 position lacks the conserved phenylalanine or tryptophan, pointing to a likely read error. The limits of the CDR3 on the DNA are not certain, so only TCRdb's listed CDR3 is given. The rearrangement joins TRBV7-6 to TRBJ2-1; the table's D call TRBD2 went unverified against the DNA. Termini included, the CDR3 measures 14 amino acids. Germline loops: CDR1 SGHVS, CDR2 FNYEAQ. The CDR3 loop is CASRSGGIRHETFV.

The V and J genes are TRBV29-1 and TRBJ2-7, with 13 bases fitting TRBD2. The germline V gene encodes CDR1 SQVTM and CDR2 ANQGSEA. Trimming removed 4 bases from V and 4 bases from J; junction bases left unmatched: 10. This CDR3 contains 16 residues. The CDR3 region has the DNA TGCAGCGTTGGGGAGCGTGGGACTAGCGGGATTTACGAGCAGTACTTC. Protein sequence: CSVGERGTSGIYEQYF.

This clonotype has a count of ten or more. The V call is TRBV20-1, the J call TRBJ2-1, with 14 nucleotides matching TRBD2. The CDR3 contains 15 residues. Looked up from germline, CDR1 is DFQATT and CDR2 is SNEGSKA (reference sequence). The junction had 3 bases not matched to a gene; V was cut back by 4 bases and J by 4 bases. This CDR3 reads CSATGLAGAYNEQFF. The CDR3 DNA is TGCAGTGCTACGGGACTAGCGGGGGCATACAATGAGCAGTTCTTC.

The chain joins TRBV3-1 to TRBJ2-7, with 12 bases matching TRBD2. Germline V gives CDR1 LGHDT, CDR2 YNNKEL (reference sequence). The CDR3 has 16 residues. V lost 1 base and J lost 7; bases outside the gene matches: 8. CDR3 sequence (DNA): TGTGCCAGCAGCCAAGCACTAGCGGGAGGACCGGGGGAGCAGTACTTC. This codes for CASSQALAGGPGEQYF.

This clonotype has more than one count but fewer than ten. The V call is TRBV27, the J call TRBJ1-1; 7 nucleotides line up with TRBD1. V lost 5 bases, J lost 4 bases, and 7 bases stayed unmatched. Germline CDR1 MNHEY, CDR2 SMNVEV (reference sequence). CDR3 size: 14 residues. The CDR3: CASSPNTGATEAFF. The CDR3 bases are TGTGCCAGCAGTCCCAACACAGGGGCCACTGAAGCTTTCTTT.

A few counts support this clonotype. V usage is TRBV19 and J usage is TRBJ1-5, with D possibly TRBD1 on 6 matching bases. The CDR3 has 14 residues. From germline, CDR1 is LNHDA and CDR2 SQIVND (reference sequence). V shed 4 bases and J shed 9 bases, with 16 bases lying between them. The CDR3 coding sequence is TGTGCCAGTAGTACCGGACAGACGGGCTCGCCCCAGCATTTT. Its translation: CASSTGQTGSPQHF.

Comments on this clonotype: Here the CDR3 omits its conserved ending phenylalanine or tryptophan, so a read error is the likely source. It is unclear where the CDR3 begins or ends on the DNA, so no DNA is shown, and the CDR3 is as TCRdb lists it. The chain joins TRBV7-8 to TRBJ2-1; the DNA was not used to check the table's D call, TRBD2. In germline, CDR1 is SGHVS, CDR2 FQNEAQ. The CDR3 region is 15 residues in length, termini included. The CDR3 protein is CASSLYVAGNNEQLL.

The chain combines TRBV27 with TRBJ2-2; 9 bases are a match to TRBD1. Germline V CDR1 and CDR2: MNHEY, SMNVEV (reference sequence). Losses at the gene ends were 5 bases for V and 4 bases for J; bases not matched to a gene: 8. The length of the CDR3 is 16 residues. CDR3 amino acids: CASSPDRGRITGELFF. For the CDR3, the DNA is TGTGCCAGCAGTCCGGACAGGGGTCGGATCACCGGGGAGCTGTTTTTT.

This clonotype appeared many times. Germline is not matched at one junction end, which may reflect a read error. The chain is built from TRBV7-7 and TRBJ2-5; unclear D gene. The CDR3 runs 14 residues. Germline values: CDR1 SSHAT, CDR2 FNYEAQ (reference sequence). This CDR3 is CASSAAQPQETQYF. The CDR3 DNA reads TGTGCTAGCAGCGCCGCGCAACCCCAAGAGACCCAGTACTTC.

This clonotype appeared many times. This sequence joins TRBV12-3 or TRBV12-4 and TRBJ2-1, with 8 positions matching TRBD2. This CDR3 has 14 amino acids. The V and J ends lost 7 bases and 4 bases, in that order; junction bases with no gene match: 6. CDR3 sequence: CASTGLAGYNEQFF. The DNA of the CDR3 is TGTGCCAGCACCGGGTTAGCGGGGTACAATGAGCAGTTCTTC.

The genes are TRBV19 and TRBJ2-2; 7 bases are a match to TRBD1. J lost 5 bases, V lost 8 bases, and 8 bases had no gene match. The CDR3 is made up of 14 amino acids. From germline, CDR1 is LNHDA and CDR2 SQIVND (reference sequence). The CDR3 loop reads CASYQGEGTGELFF. The CDR3 DNA follows: TGTGCCAGTTATCAGGGGGAAGGAACCGGGGAGCTGTTTTTT.

This clonotype appeared many times. The chain recombines TRBV27 with TRBJ2-7; 9 bases are a match to TRBD2. The CDR3 consists of 14 residues. From germline, CDR1 is MNHEY and CDR2 SMNVEV (reference sequence). Trimming took 2 bases from V and 3 from J; bases not matched to a gene: 2. This CDR3 reads CASSLVAGDYEQYF. The CDR3 DNA reads TGTGCCAGCAGTTTAGTAGCGGGAGACTACGAGCAGTACTTC.

This clonotype came up many times. The chain carries TRBV19 and TRBJ1-2, with 7 bases identical to TRBD1. The trim removed 10 bases at V and 4 bases at J, leaving 18 bases unmatched. This CDR3 is built from 16 residues. From germline, CDR1 is LNHDA and CDR2 SQIVND (reference sequence). Written as DNA, the CDR3 is TGTGCCACCCTCGGGTCCGCCCCAGACAGGGTCTATGGCTACACCTTC. It encodes CATLGSAPDRVYGYTF.

This clonotype was seen a few times. The genes are TRBV4-1 and TRBJ2-7, with a weak D call TRBD1 (6 bases). Germline V CDR1 and CDR2: MGHRA, YSYEKL. This CDR3 contains 14 residues. V was clipped by 5 bases and J by 4 bases, with 15 bases between them. CDR3 bases: TGCGCCAGCAGCGTGGGGGCCAATTTGTACGAGCAGTACTTC. This codes for CASSVGANLYEQYF.